This record covers a single T cell receptor beta chain. Its target is not known. These data originate in a study of T-cell memory formation after mild COVID-19. Study-level findings and limits: The SARS-CoV-2 specificity of second-wave clones reaching peak at day 37 remained unverified. Chiefly within CM and EM were the contracting CD4+ clones; CD8+ ones were within EMRA.

The ends lost 2 bases at V and 7 bases at J; junction bases unmatched: 3. The germline V gene has CDR1 MNHEY and CDR2 SMNVEV (reference sequence). The CDR3 consists of 14 residues. TCRdb re-analysed the 5' RACE reads in MiXCR, keeping a single row per CDR3 protein. The data hold roughly 200,000 distinct CDR3 sequences, with around 16% observed a single time. Sequences were obtained from PBMCs or a T cell subset sorted from them (not recorded which). The source is an adult woman who had mild COVID-19 (a few samples of this study predate the infection). Cell type and time point are not known. V gene TRBV27 combines with J gene TRBJ2-1, with 9 positions matching TRBD2. CDR3 coding DNA: TGTGCCAGCAGTTTAGCGGGGGGGCTTAATGAGCAGTTCTTC. Encoded protein: CASSLAGGLNEQFF.